This T cell receptor (beta chain) was identified in a study of Ad26.COV2.S vaccination and SARS-CoV-2 variants. Overall study context: Ad26.COV2.S shots went into the muscle once or twice, 56 days apart. Study-wide findings and caveats: Responses of T cells in total may have been underestimated by the TCR breadth and depth analyses. Vaccinated individuals (as opposed to placebo recipients) had higher spike-specific TCR breadth.

Here immunoSEQ multiplex PCR was the method, and the copy in TCRdb shows in-frame clones only, minus some. The sample carries some 450,000 clones, about 90% recorded once. Germline V lookup: CDR1 MDHEN, CDR2 SYDVKM. V lost 3 bases and J 2 bases, leaving 17 bases between the germline ends. The length of the CDR3 is 16 residues. The treatment is: around 19 received Ad26.COV2.S at low or high dose, single or two shots; 5 received placebo; per-sample allocation not given. Sampling was done on day 63 after the first vaccine or placebo injection. A remark on this clone: What it binds is not known.

Sequencing used peripheral blood, obtained in a trial of Ad26.COV2.S vaccine versus placebo. This TCR came from a person aged 18-65 years who received the Ad26.COV2.S COVID-19 vaccine or a placebo. This rearrangement joins TRBV28 to TRBJ2-7; D possibly corresponds to TRBD1 (6 bases). The CDR3 loop is CASSLIPLQGPYEQYF. CDR3 sequence (DNA): TGTGCCAGCAGTTTGATTCCTCTGCAGGGGCCCTACGAGCAGTACTTC.